This T cell receptor beta chain originates from a study of cytomegalovirus exposure and HLA in healthy donors. Study-wide results and limits: Most likely, a cluster of highly shared sequence variants arose as a sequencing artifact. While the bulk of TCR sequences proved rare, some public TCRs turned up in many donors.

This clone was counted ten times or more. Its antigen is undetermined. Germline trimming cut 4 bases from V and 0 bases from J; bases unmatched to any gene: 17. Germline CDR1 SGHDT, CDR2 YYEEEE. This CDR3 is 19 amino acids long. Primers: 60 Vbeta forward and 13 Jbeta reverse. Sequenced by immunoSEQ multiplex PCR; TCRdb stores in-frame clones only, minus some. Among around 250,000 clones listed, about 80% were seen once. The specimen was PBMCs. The source is a woman aged 55-69 years in good health and CMV-seropositive. The rearrangement uses TRBV5-6 and TRBJ2-7; TRBD2 agrees at 9 bases. The CDR3 nucleotides read TGTGCCAGCAGCATGAACGTGCTGGGTCTAGCGGGAAACTCCTACGAGCAGTACTTC. Protein product: CASSMNVLGLAGNSYEQYF.